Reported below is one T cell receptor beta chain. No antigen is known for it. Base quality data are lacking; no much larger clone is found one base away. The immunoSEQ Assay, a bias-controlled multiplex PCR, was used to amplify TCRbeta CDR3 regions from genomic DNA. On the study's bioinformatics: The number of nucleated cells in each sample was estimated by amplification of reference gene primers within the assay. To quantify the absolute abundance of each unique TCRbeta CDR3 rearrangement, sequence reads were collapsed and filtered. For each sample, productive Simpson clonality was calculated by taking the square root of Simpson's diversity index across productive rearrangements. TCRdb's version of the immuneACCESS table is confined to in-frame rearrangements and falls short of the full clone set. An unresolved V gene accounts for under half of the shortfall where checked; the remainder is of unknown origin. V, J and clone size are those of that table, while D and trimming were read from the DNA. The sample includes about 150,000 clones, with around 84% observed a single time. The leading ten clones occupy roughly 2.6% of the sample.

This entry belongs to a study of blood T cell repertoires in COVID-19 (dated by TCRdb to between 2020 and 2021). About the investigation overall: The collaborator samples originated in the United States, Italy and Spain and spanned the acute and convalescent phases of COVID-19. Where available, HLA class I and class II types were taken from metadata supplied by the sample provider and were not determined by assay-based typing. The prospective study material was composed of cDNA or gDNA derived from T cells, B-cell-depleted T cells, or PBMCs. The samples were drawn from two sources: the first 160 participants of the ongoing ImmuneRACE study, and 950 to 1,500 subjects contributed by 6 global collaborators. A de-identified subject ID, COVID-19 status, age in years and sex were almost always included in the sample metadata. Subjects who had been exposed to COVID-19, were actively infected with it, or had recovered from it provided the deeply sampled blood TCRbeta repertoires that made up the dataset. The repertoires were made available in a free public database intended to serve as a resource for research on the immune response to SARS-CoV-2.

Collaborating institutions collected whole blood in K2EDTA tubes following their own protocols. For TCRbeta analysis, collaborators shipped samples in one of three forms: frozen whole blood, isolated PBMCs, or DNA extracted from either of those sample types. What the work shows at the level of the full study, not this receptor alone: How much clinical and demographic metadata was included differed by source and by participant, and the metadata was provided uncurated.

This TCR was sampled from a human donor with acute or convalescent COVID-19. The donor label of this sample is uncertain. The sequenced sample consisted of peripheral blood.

The CDR3 reads as follows: CASLDWALSGANVLTF. Read as DNA, the sequence is TGTGCCTCGCTGGACTGGGCCCTATCTGGGGCCAACGTCCTGACTTTC. The rearranged segments are TRBV7-9 and TRBJ2-6; a weak D assignment points to TRBD2 (5 bases agree). In the germline V gene (reference sequence), CDR1 corresponds to SEHNR and CDR2 to FQNEAQ. V and J lose 11 bases and 1 base, and a span of 18 bases separates them. There are 16 amino acids in the CDR3, from cysteine to phenylalanine inclusive. This entry keeps only the CDR3 DNA: 48 bases, framed from base 1. Joined to the reference TRBV7-9 and TRBJ2-6 proteins, this CDR3 gives the full variable domain: DTGVSQNPRHKITKRGQNVTFRCDPISEHNRLYWYRQTLGQGPEFLTYFQNEAQLEKSRLLSDRFSAERPKGSFSTLEIQRTEQGDSAMYLCASLDWALSGANVLTFGAGSRLTVL.